The 20 T cell receptor beta chains given below trace back to one sample, sequenced in a study of memory CD4+ T cells and cytomegalovirus serostatus. Single viable CD3+CD4+CD8-CD45RO+ cells were sorted as the memory CD4+ T cells. Here immunoSEQ multiplex PCR was the method, and the copy in TCRdb shows in-frame clones only, minus some. In the table there are about 56,000 clones, around 76% of which are singletons. The sequenced sample was memory CD4+ T cells from blood. These receptors were taken from an adult in good health and CMV-seronegative.

This clone has only a few counts. The rearrangement joins TRBV5-4 to TRBJ1-6; the D is unclear. Trimming removed 4 bases at V and 0 bases at J, with 5 bases between. Germline V lookup: CDR1 SGHNT, CDR2 YYREEE (reference sequence). The CDR3 extends over 14 amino acids. The CDR3, as DNA: TGTGCCAGCAGCACTGACTCCTATAATTCACCCCTCCACTTT. Protein sequence: CASSTDSYNSPLHF.

The chain combines TRBV5-6 with TRBJ2-7, with no clear D. CDR1 is SGHDT and CDR2 is YYEEEE in the germline V gene. This CDR3 spans 15 amino acids. Between the trimmed V and J ends, which lost 4 bases and 2 bases, there was a span of 16 bases. Written as DNA, the CDR3 is TGTGCCAGCAGCCCAAGTGCTCTGCCCCCCTACGAGCAGTACTTC. This gives the protein CASSPSALPPYEQYF.

The J gene is TRBJ2-3, the V gene TRBV18; possibly TRBD2 for D (5 bases). CDR1 and CDR2 (germline): KGHSH, LQKENI. This CDR3 contains 15 residues. Trimming removed 1 base at V and 0 bases at J, with 8 bases between. The CDR3 region has the DNA TGTGCCAGCTCACCACTAGCGTCTAGCACAGATACGCAGTATTTT. Translation gives CASSPLASSTDTQYF.

The chain combines TRBV28 with TRBJ1-2; D is perhaps TRBD1 (6 bases). This CDR3 is built from 13 residues. V was clipped by 4 bases and J by 4 bases, with 10 bases between them. Germline V lookup: CDR1 MDHEN, CDR2 SYDVKM. The CDR3 loop is CASSSDSLYGYTF. The CDR3 coding sequence is TGTGCCAGCAGTTCGGACAGCCTCTATGGCTACACCTTC.

J is TRBJ2-5 and V is TRBV18; D is ambiguous. The ends were cut back, 5 bases at V and 1 base at J, with 2 bases in the middle. This CDR3 contains 11 residues. Germline V gives CDR1 KGHSH, CDR2 LQKENI. The DNA of the CDR3 is TGTGCCAGCTCAATCCAAGAGACCCAGTACTTC. Protein: CASSIQETQYF.

The table lists this clone with a few counts. This sample also contains other DNA sequences that code for the same CDR3. J is TRBJ2-5 and V is TRBV18; no firm D call. Trimming stripped 3 bases from V and 5 bases from J, with 4 bases between. This CDR3 spans 11 amino acids. Per the germline V gene, CDR1 is KGHSH and CDR2 is LQKENI. The CDR3 sequence is CASSPGETQYF. CDR3 nucleotides: TGTGCCAGCTCACCGGGGGAGACCCAGTACTTC.

The V gene is TRBV6-6, the J gene TRBJ2-7; a weak D match, TRBD1 (6 bases). Germline V gene sequence: CDR1 MNHNY, CDR2 SVGAGI (reference sequence). Trimming took 5 bases from V and 5 from J, leaving 19 bases between them. The CDR3 totals 15 residues. CDR3 DNA sequence: TGTGCCAGCAGTCCCCTGAGGGGGAAGAGAAACGAGCAGTACTTC. Translated, it gives CASSPLRGKRNEQYF.

The V call is TRBV27, the J call TRBJ1-4; D gene unclear. This CDR3 comprises 14 residues. Trimming took 5 bases from V and 4 from J, leaving 11 bases between them. CDR1 and CDR2 from the germline V gene are MNHEY and SMNVEV (reference sequence). The CDR3 region has the DNA TGTGCCAGCAGTGTTTCCGTTAGTAATGAAAAACTGTTTTTT. This gives the protein CASSVSVSNEKLFF.

The chain recombines TRBV5-4 with TRBJ2-2, with D hard to call. The CDR3 is made up of 12 amino acids. The germline V gene has CDR1 SGHNT and CDR2 YYREEE (reference sequence). The ends were cut back, 5 bases at V and 1 base at J, with 3 bases in the middle. DNA of the CDR3: TGTGCCAGCAGGATGAACACCGGGGAGCTGTTTTTT. The encoded protein is CASRMNTGELFF.

The V call is TRBV12-5, the J call TRBJ2-1; TRBD1 aligns across 9 bases. Germline CDR1 reads LGHNT; CDR2 reads FRNRAP. V lost 1 base to trimming and J lost 9 bases; unmatched junction nucleotides: 1. The CDR3 contains 13 residues. The CDR3 sequence is CASGLGTGAEQFF. As DNA, the CDR3 is TGTGCTAGTGGTTTGGGGACAGGGGCTGAGCAGTTCTTC. Full variable domain (outside the CDR3, taken from reference TRBV12-5 and TRBJ2-1): DARVTQTPRHKVTEMGQEVTMRCQPILGHNTVFWYRQTMMQGLELLAYFRNRAPLDDSGMPKDRFSAEMPDATLATLKIQPSEPRDSAVYFCASGLGTGAEQFFGPGTRLTVL.

The V gene is TRBV10-2, the J gene TRBJ2-1, with TRBD2 matching over 12 bases. Germline CDR1 reads WSHSY; CDR2 reads SAAADI. V shed 3 bases and J 0 bases; nucleotides not matched to a gene: 9. The CDR3 loop spans 19 amino acids. CDR3: CASSDPGLAGRSSYNEQFF. CDR3 nucleotide sequence: TGCGCCAGCAGTGACCCGGGACTAGCGGGTCGAAGCTCCTACAATGAGCAGTTCTTC.

The chain recombines TRBV7-2 with TRBJ1-1, with 7 bases that match TRBD1. Germline CDR1 reads SGHTA; CDR2 reads FQGNSA. There are 15 residues in the CDR3. The V gene end was trimmed by 1 base and the J gene end by 2 bases; junction bases not matched to a gene: 4. CDR3 bases: TGTGCCAGCAGCTTAGGGGGGACAGCAAACACTGAAGCTTTCTTT. This gives the protein CASSLGGTANTEAFF.

The chain is built from TRBV30 and TRBJ2-6; D is ambiguous. The V gene's germline CDR1 is GTSNPN and CDR2 SVGIG (reference sequence). V shed 7 bases and J shed 0 bases, with 4 bases lying between them. The CDR3 spans 12 residues. The CDR3: CALISGANVLTF. In nucleotides, the CDR3 is TGTGCCTTGATCTCTGGGGCCAACGTCCTGACTTTC. Variable domain in full (rest from reference TRBV30 and TRBJ2-6): SQTIHQWPATLVQPVGSPLSLECTVEGTSNPNLYWYRQAAGRGLQLLFYSVGIGQISSEVPQNLSASRPQDRQFILSSKKLLLSDSGFYLCALISGANVLTFGAGSRLTVL.

This chain links TRBV10-3 with TRBJ1-4, with D possibly being TRBD1 (6 bases). The CDR3 covers 15 residues. V gave up 6 bases and J gave up 5 bases, with 16 bases separating them. Germline V gene lookup returns CDR1 ENHRY and CDR2 SYGVKD. The CDR3 region is CAIRGGPIGNEKLFF. DNA of the CDR3: TGTGCCATCAGAGGGGGGCCTATAGGAAATGAAAAACTGTTTTTT.

The chain employs TRBV18 and TRBJ1-1, with D unclear. The germline V gene has CDR1 KGHSH and CDR2 LQKENI. The CDR3 contains 14 residues. Trimming took off 2 bases at V and 1 base at J, with 8 bases between the two ends. The DNA for the CDR3 is TGTGCCAGCTCACCAGATTACCAGAACACTGAAGCTTTCTTT. Translation: CASSPDYQNTEAFF.

CDR3 sequence (DNA): TGTGCCAGCAGCCCCTACTGGCAAAATAATTCACCCCTCCACTTT. Translating it yields CASSPYWQNNSPLHF. This chain connects TRBV11-2 to TRBJ1-6; D remains unclear. Germline V lookup: CDR1 SGHAT, CDR2 FQNNGV. Trimming stripped 5 bases from V and 5 bases from J, with 13 bases between. The CDR3 is 15 amino acids.

The chain is built from TRBV19 and TRBJ1-1; D is possibly TRBD1 (6 bases). The CDR3 length is 13 residues. Germline values: CDR1 LNHDA, CDR2 SQIVND (reference sequence). V was shortened by 5 bases and J by 10 bases, with 17 bases between the two germline ends. CDR3 DNA sequence: TGTGCCAGTAGTGCCAGCGGGGGGACACGAGCTTTCTTT. Translating it yields CASSASGGTRAFF.

This rearrangement joins TRBV9 to TRBJ2-2; TRBD2 matches at 9 bases. V lost 0 bases to trimming and J lost 6 bases; unmatched junction nucleotides: 3. The CDR3 has 15 amino acids. Germline V gene sequence: CDR1 SGDLS, CDR2 YYNGEE. CDR3 sequence reads: CASSVEASGAGELFF. As DNA, the CDR3 is TGTGCCAGCAGCGTAGAAGCTAGCGGGGCCGGGGAGCTGTTTTTT.

V usage is TRBV7-2 and J usage is TRBJ2-1; 14 nucleotides match TRBD2. The CDR3 sequence is 16 residues long. Trimming took 0 bases from V and 9 from J; bases not matched to a gene: 4. Looked up from germline, CDR1 is SGHTA and CDR2 is FQGNSA. The CDR3 is CASSLATSGGAFEQFF. CDR3 bases: TGTGCCAGCAGCTTAGCGACTAGCGGGGGGGCCTTTGAGCAGTTCTTC.

The CDR3 bases are TGTGCCAGCAGCTTCCAGTATGGCTACACCTTC. Encoded protein: CASSFQYGYTF. The chain is built from TRBV7-9 and TRBJ1-2; D is unresolved. The V end was cut by 3 bases, the J end by 5 bases, with 4 bases between. Germline V gives CDR1 SEHNR, CDR2 FQNEAQ (reference sequence). This CDR3 contains 11 residues.